One sample yielded the 28 T cell receptor beta chains listed below, sequenced in a study of long-term antiretroviral therapy in people with HIV. Researchers report immunoSEQ v3.0 was run at survey level. Produced via immunoSEQ multiplex PCR; TCRdb's table is partial and in-frame only. The sample has fewer than 40,000 clones, 97% seen once. The sample in question was unsorted PBMCs, obtained 6.9 years after starting antiretroviral therapy. Receptors were obtained from a young man with HIV.

This chain connects TRBV20-1 to TRBJ2-7, with 8 bases fitting TRBD2. Germline CDR1 and CDR2: DFQATT and SNEGSKA (reference sequence). Trimming at V came to 6 bases and at J to 12 bases, leaving 10 bases not matched to a gene. CDR3 size: 11 residues. CDR3 in DNA: TGCAGTGCCACCAAACTGGCGGGGGGGTACTTC. This translates into CSATKLAGGYF.

The chain recombines TRBV6-6 with TRBJ1-1; D not certain. This CDR3 comprises 15 residues. Deletions cut 2 bases from V and 3 bases from J, with 13 bases between. Germline V gives CDR1 MNHNY, CDR2 SVGAGI (reference sequence). This chain's CDR3 is CASSYGGSADTEAFF. The CDR3 coding sequence is TGTGCCAGCAGTTACGGTGGGTCGGCGGACACTGAAGCTTTCTTT.

The chain joins TRBV29-1 to TRBJ2-7; 9 bases fit TRBD2. With 4 bases clipped from V and 5 bases from J, the junction kept 9 bases outside the gene matches. Germline loops: CDR1 SQVTM, CDR2 ANQGSEA. The CDR3 runs to 14 residues. This CDR3 reads CSVGGLAGPNEQYF. CDR3 DNA sequence: TGCAGCGTTGGCGGTCTAGCGGGACCCAACGAGCAGTACTTC.

The chain couples TRBV11-2 to TRBJ1-1; no clear D gene. V was pared by 3 bases and J by 3 bases, with 20 bases between. Germline assignment: CDR1 SGHAT and CDR2 FQNNGV. The CDR3 contains 17 residues. The CDR3 nucleotides are TGTGCCAGCAGCTTGAGACGGTGGAGTACCAGTTACACTGAAGCTTTCTTT. This encodes CASSLRRWSTSYTEAFF.

The rearrangement links TRBV7-2 to TRBJ1-2; TRBD1 might be the D (5 bases). Germline CDR1 is SGHTA and CDR2 is FQGNSA. The CDR3 consists of 17 residues. Between the trimmed V and J ends, which lost 1 base and 4 bases, there was a span of 19 bases. CDR3 sequence reads: CASSLDLWAGIPYGYTF. In DNA, the CDR3 is TGTGCCAGCAGCTTAGATTTGTGGGCAGGGATTCCCTATGGCTACACCTTC. Based on the CDR3 plus reference TRBV7-2 and TRBJ1-2, the full variable domain is GAGVSQSPSNKVTEKGKDVELRCDPISGHTALYWYRQSLGQGLEFLIYFQGNSAPDKSGLPSDRFSAERTGGSVSTLTIQRTQQEDSAVYLCASSLDLWAGIPYGYTFGSGTRLTVV.

The chain joins TRBV12-5 to TRBJ1-2; D is undetermined. Between the trimmed V and J ends, which lost 4 bases and 6 bases, there was a span of 12 bases. CDR1 LGHNT and CDR2 FRNRAP come from the germline V gene. This CDR3 has 13 amino acids. The CDR3 sequence: CASGSGTANGYTF. DNA of the CDR3: TGTGCTAGTGGTTCGGGAACCGCCAATGGCTACACCTTC.

The J gene is TRBJ2-7, the V gene TRBV2; D possibly corresponds to TRBD1 (6 bases). Germline-derived CDR1 and CDR2 are SNHLY and FYNNEI. CDR3 size: 12 residues. Trimming took 6 bases from V and 7 from J, leaving 13 bases between them. CDR3 loop: CASRADRSEQYF. Written as DNA, the CDR3 is TGTGCCAGCAGAGCAGACAGGAGTGAGCAGTACTTC.

J is TRBJ2-1 and V is TRBV29-1; D call uncertain. Trimming stripped 7 bases from V and 0 bases from J, with 10 bases between. This CDR3 comprises 13 residues. Germline values: CDR1 SQVTM, CDR2 ANQGSEA. CDR3 residues: CSGGGNSYNEQFF. CDR3 bases: TGCAGCGGCGGCGGAAACTCCTACAATGAGCAGTTCTTC.

The CDR3, as DNA: TGTGCCAGCAGTGAAGCGTTTTTGGGGTACGAGCAGTACTTC. It encodes CASSEAFLGYEQYF. This sequence joins TRBV6-1 and TRBJ2-7; no clear D gene. CDR1 is MNHNS and CDR2 is SASEGT in the germline V gene. V shed 0 bases and J shed 4 bases, with 10 bases lying between them. This CDR3 is 14 amino acids long.

This clone was counted a single time. The gene calls are TRBV6-5 and TRBJ1-1; the D is unclear. V lost 6 bases to trimming and J lost 7 bases, with 15 bases between them. This CDR3 is 13 amino acids long. Germline CDR1 MNHEY, CDR2 SVGAGI. CDR3 nucleotides: TGTGCCAGCAGGGAAATCGGGAAGCATGAAGCTTTCTTT. Encoded protein: CASREIGKHEAFF.

The chain is built from TRBV5-1 and TRBJ2-2; 12 nucleotides match TRBD1. The germline V gene encodes CDR1 SGHRS and CDR2 YFSETQ. Trimming cost V 4 bases and J 5 bases; bases outside gene matches: 6. The CDR3 is made up of 16 amino acids. The CDR3 DNA reads as TGCGCCAGCAGCAAAGGGACAGGGGGCGAGACCGGGGAGCTGTTTTTT. It encodes CASSKGTGGETGELFF. Full variable domain (missing parts from reference TRBV5-1 and TRBJ2-2): KAGVTQTPRYLIKTRGQQVTLSCSPISGHRSVSWYQQTPGQGLQFLFEYFSETQRNKGNFPGRFSGRQFSNSRSEMNVSTLELGDSALYLCASSKGTGGETGELFFGEGSRLTVL.

This clone was seen a single time. The chain employs TRBV7-9 and TRBJ1-4; TRBD1 might be the D (5 bases). The CDR3 has 14 residues. V lost 5 bases to trimming and J lost 8 bases, with 15 bases between them. Germline loops: CDR1 SEHNR, CDR2 FQNEAQ (reference sequence). In DNA, the CDR3 is TGTGCCAGCAGCCGGGACCCCCGGTCGGAAAAACTGTTTTTT. Its translation is CASSRDPRSEKLFF.

The chain joins TRBV7-2 to TRBJ2-1; maybe TRBD1 (5 bases). Per the germline V gene, CDR1 is SGHTA and CDR2 is FQGNSA. There are 14 residues in the CDR3. V shed 5 bases and J shed 7 bases, with 15 bases lying between them. As DNA, the CDR3 is TGTGCCAGCAGCCTCTTTGGGGCCACGAATGAGCAGTTCTTC. Its translation: CASSLFGATNEQFF.

The chain couples TRBV20-1 to TRBJ2-7, with D perhaps TRBD1 or TRBD2 (5 bases each). From germline, CDR1 is DFQATT and CDR2 SNEGSKA (reference sequence). This CDR3 is built from 11 residues. V shed 3 bases and J shed 9 bases, with 12 bases lying between them. The CDR3 coding sequence is TGCAGTGCTAGTAGGGACGAGGGGCAGTACTTC. It translates to CSASRDEGQYF.

This clone was detected once. The chain employs TRBV7-8 and TRBJ1-2; no reliable D call. Germline V lookup: CDR1 SGHVS, CDR2 FQNEAQ. V lost 3 bases and J 0 bases, leaving 11 bases between the germline ends. The CDR3 sequence is 15 residues long. CDR3 residues: CASSFEGSANYGYTF. CDR3 coding DNA: TGTGCCAGCAGCTTTGAGGGATCGGCTAACTATGGCTACACCTTC.

The chain employs TRBV15 and TRBJ1-1; D call uncertain. In germline, CDR1 is LNHNV, CDR2 YYDKDF (reference sequence). Trimming took off 2 bases at V and 0 bases at J, with 7 bases between the two ends. This CDR3 has 14 amino acids. CDR3 residues: CATSRQEMNTEAFF. The CDR3 nucleotides read TGTGCCACCAGCAGACAAGAAATGAACACTGAAGCTTTCTTT.

The J gene is TRBJ1-2, the V gene TRBV2; no reliable D call. The germline CDR1 and CDR2 sequences are SNHLY and FYNNEI. The V and J ends lost 3 bases and 5 bases respectively, with 4 bases between them. The CDR3 is 11 residues long. In DNA, the CDR3 is TGTGCCAGCAGTGACCAGTATGGCTACACCTTC. The encoded protein is CASSDQYGYTF.

The genes are TRBV6-6 and TRBJ1-1; TRBD1 aligns across 7 bases. Germline values: CDR1 MNHNY, CDR2 SVGAGI (reference sequence). V lost 4 bases to trimming and J lost 3 bases; unmatched junction nucleotides: 11. The CDR3 sequence is 16 residues long. CDR3 residues: CASSWPYQGGDTEAFF. DNA for the CDR3: TGTGCCAGCAGTTGGCCCTATCAGGGGGGCGACACTGAAGCTTTCTTT.

J is TRBJ2-2 and V is TRBV27; tentatively, D is TRBD1 (7 bases). The CDR3 consists of 15 residues. Trimming took 5 bases from V and 7 from J, leaving 17 bases between them. The germline V gene encodes CDR1 MNHEY and CDR2 SMNVEV (reference sequence). CDR3 sequence (DNA): TGTGCCAGCAGTCCGGTAGTCCAGGGGGGCGGGGAGCTGTTTTTT. Translating it yields CASSPVVQGGGELFF.

Remarks on this clone: At one end, the junction sequence differs from germline, possibly due to a read error. The chain is built from TRBV7-2 and TRBJ1-3; D ambiguous. Germline CDR1 SGHTA, CDR2 FQGNSA. The CDR3 runs 13 residues. For the CDR3, the DNA is TGTGCCAGCAGCTCAATCACTGGGAACACCATATATTTT. Its translation: CASSSITGNTIYF.

The chain couples TRBV12-5 to TRBJ2-6, with D possibly being TRBD1 (5 bases). CDR1 is LGHNT, CDR2 FRNRAP, per germline. V lost 5 bases to trimming and J lost 2 bases, with 10 bases between them. There are 15 residues in the CDR3. CDR3 sequence reads: CASGPDSPGANVLTF. CDR3 nucleotide sequence: TGTGCTAGTGGTCCCGACAGCCCTGGGGCCAACGTCCTGACTTTC.

This chain connects TRBV6-1 to TRBJ2-6; the D gene could be TRBD1 or TRBD2 (5 bases each). V lost 4 bases to trimming and J lost 0 bases, with 10 bases between them. The CDR3 spans 16 residues. Germline lookup yields CDR1 MNHNS and CDR2 SASEGT. CDR3 sequence: CASSVRGASGANVLTF. CDR3 DNA: TGTGCCAGCAGTGTGCGAGGGGCCTCTGGGGCCAACGTCCTGACTTTC.

The chain recombines TRBV5-1 with TRBJ2-7, with TRBD1 matching over 7 bases. The length of the CDR3 is 16 residues. V lost 2 bases, J lost 5 bases, and 13 bases stayed unmatched. Germline CDR1 SGHRS, CDR2 YFSETQ. The CDR3: CASSFNHDRAGNEQYF. CDR3 DNA: TGCGCCAGCAGCTTCAACCATGACAGGGCTGGAAACGAGCAGTACTTC.

The chain recombines TRBV6-6 with TRBJ1-3; no firm D call. V was pared by 2 bases and J by 0 bases, with 11 bases between. The CDR3 contains 16 residues. Germline CDR1 reads MNHNY; CDR2 reads SVGAGI (reference sequence). DNA for the CDR3: TGTGCCAGCAGTTACGAGACCTCACTCTCTGGAAACACCATATATTTT. It translates to CASSYETSLSGNTIYF.

The J gene is TRBJ2-1, the V gene TRBV10-3, with 9 bases matching TRBD2. Germline V gene sequence: CDR1 ENHRY, CDR2 SYGVKD. The CDR3 runs to 15 residues. The trim removed 10 bases at V and 8 bases at J, leaving 15 bases unmatched. The chain's CDR3 is CATPRASGVWDEQFF. The CDR3 DNA is TGTGCCACCCCTAGGGCTAGCGGGGTTTGGGATGAGCAGTTCTTC.

The chain recombines TRBV7-2 with TRBJ2-1; perhaps TRBD2 as D (6 bases). V lost 2 bases and J lost 6, with 14 bases in between. Germline loops: CDR1 SGHTA, CDR2 FQGNSA. CDR3 size: 15 residues. CDR3 amino acids: CASSLTGEIGNEQFF. For the CDR3, the DNA is TGTGCCAGCAGCTTAACGGGAGAGATCGGCAATGAGCAGTTCTTC.

The CDR3 protein is CASSLGASFDEQFF. The CDR3 DNA is TGCGCCAGCAGCTTGGGAGCTAGCTTCGATGAGCAGTTCTTC. The chain couples TRBV5-1 to TRBJ2-1; a weak D match, TRBD2 (5 bases). Per the germline V gene, CDR1 is SGHRS and CDR2 is YFSETQ. Trimming stripped 0 bases from V and 8 bases from J, with 12 bases between. This CDR3 has 14 amino acids. Complete variable domain (other parts from reference TRBV5-1 and TRBJ2-1): KAGVTQTPRYLIKTRGQQVTLSCSPISGHRSVSWYQQTPGQGLQFLFEYFSETQRNKGNFPGRFSGRQFSNSRSEMNVSTLELGDSALYLCASSLGASFDEQFFGPGTRLTVL.

V gene TRBV2 combines with J gene TRBJ1-2; D not resolved. Germline V gene lookup returns CDR1 SNHLY and CDR2 FYNNEI. The CDR3 totals 13 residues. With 7 bases removed from V and 5 bases from J, the gap between germline ends came to 14 bases. The CDR3 bases are TGTGCCAGCAACGCAGCCAGGAGGTATGGCTACACCTTC. Its translation: CASNAARRYGYTF. Using reference TRBV2 and TRBJ1-2 for the parts outside the CDR3, the full variable domain is EPEVTQTPSHQVTQMGQEVILRCVPISNHLYFYWYRQILGQKVEFLVSFYNNEISEKSEIFDDQFSVERPDGSNFTLKIRSTKLEDSAMYFCASNAARRYGYTFGSGTRLTVV.